This TCR beta chain originates from a study of cytomegalovirus exposure and HLA in healthy donors. This clone was counted between two and nine times. This specimen includes other DNA sequences encoding the same CDR3. TCRdb's table, derived via immunoSEQ multiplex PCR, lists solely in-frame clones and lacks some. The sample lists some 240,000 clones, around four fifths occurring once. The sample taken for sequencing was PBMCs. This sequence originates from a woman under 30 in good health and CMV-seronegative.

In DNA, the CDR3 is TGTGCCAGCAGTTTGTCGGGGAACCAGCCCCAGCATTTT. This gives the protein CASSLSGNQPQHF. The V gene is TRBV27, the J gene TRBJ1-5; no definite D call. V lost 3 bases and J 7 bases, leaving 10 bases between the germline ends. Looked up from germline, CDR1 is MNHEY and CDR2 is SMNVEV (reference sequence). This CDR3 has 13 amino acids.